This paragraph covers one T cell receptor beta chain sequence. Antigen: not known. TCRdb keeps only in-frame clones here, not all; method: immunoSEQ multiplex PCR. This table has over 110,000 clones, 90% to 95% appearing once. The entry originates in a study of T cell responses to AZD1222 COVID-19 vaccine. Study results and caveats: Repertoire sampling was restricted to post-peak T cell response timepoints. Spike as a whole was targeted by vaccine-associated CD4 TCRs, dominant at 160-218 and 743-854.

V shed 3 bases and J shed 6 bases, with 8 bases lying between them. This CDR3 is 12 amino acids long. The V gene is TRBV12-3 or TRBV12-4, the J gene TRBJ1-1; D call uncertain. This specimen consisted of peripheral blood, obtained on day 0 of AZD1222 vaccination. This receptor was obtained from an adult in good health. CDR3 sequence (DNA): TGTGCCAGCAGTTTGGGTTACGCTGAAGCTTTCTTT. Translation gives CASSLGYAEAFF.